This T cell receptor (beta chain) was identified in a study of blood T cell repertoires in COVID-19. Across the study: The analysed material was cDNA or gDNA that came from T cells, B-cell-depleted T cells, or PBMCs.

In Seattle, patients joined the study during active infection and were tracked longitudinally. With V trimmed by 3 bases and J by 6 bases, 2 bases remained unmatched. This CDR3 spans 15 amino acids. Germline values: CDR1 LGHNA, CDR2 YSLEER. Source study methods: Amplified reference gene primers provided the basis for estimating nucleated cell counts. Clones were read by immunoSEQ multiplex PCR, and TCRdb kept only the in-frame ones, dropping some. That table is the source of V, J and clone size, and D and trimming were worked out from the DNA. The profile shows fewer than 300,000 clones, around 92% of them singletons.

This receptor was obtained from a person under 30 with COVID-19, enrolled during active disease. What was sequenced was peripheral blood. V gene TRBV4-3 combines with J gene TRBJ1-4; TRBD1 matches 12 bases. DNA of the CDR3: TGCGCCAGCAGCCAGGGACAGGGGGCCGATGAAAAACTGTTTTTT. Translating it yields CASSQGQGADEKLFF.